These T cell receptor beta chains were read from a single sample in a study of blood T cells in healthy people across ages. TCRdb independently ran MiXCR on the 5' RACE reads; one entry per CDR3 protein. The data contain around 990,000 distinct CDR3 sequences, 30% to 40% of them singletons. The specimen was blood. Receptor source: a man between 18 and 29 years old in good health. Both conserved end residues are part of each CDR3. The D gene is left open where the match is weak. The size entry is marked missing in some rows and otherwise reads once, few, many or a size class.

v_gene	len	d_gene	abundance	j_gene	CDR3aa	CDR3nt
TRBV20-1	10	.	few	TRBJ2-3	CSVPYHTQYF	TGCAGTGTCCCCTACCATACGCAGTATTTT
TRBV5-1	15	.	.	TRBJ2-5	CASSLAPGKGETQYF	TGCGCCAGCAGCTTAGCCCCGGGCAAGGGGGAGACCCAGTACTTC
TRBV4-3	15	.	few	TRBJ1-1	CASSQDWGEDTEAFF	TGCGCCAGCAGCCAAGATTGGGGGGAGGACACTGAAGCTTTCTTT
TRBV5-1	15	TRBD1	.	TRBJ1-5	CARGGQGAFFQPQHF	TGCGCCAGGGGGGGACAGGGGGCTTTTTTTCAGCCCCAGCATTTT
TRBV4-3	15	.	once	TRBJ2-1	CASSQVSISYNEQFF	TGCGCCAGCAGCCAAGTTTCAATCTCCTACAATGAGCAGTTCTTC
TRBV29-1	15	.	.	TRBJ1-3	CSADGGAVVGNTIYF	TGCAGCGCTGATGGGGGGGCTGTCGTCGGAAACACCATATATTTT
TRBV9	13	.	.	TRBJ2-2	CASSVAGVGELFF	TGTGCCAGCAGCGTAGCGGGGGTAGGGGAGCTGTTTTTT
TRBV27	17	.	few	TRBJ1-6	CASSESDLRSYNSPLHF	TGTGCCAGCAGTGAGAGTGACCTTCGTTCCTATAATTCACCCCTCCACTTT
TRBV12-3/TRBV12-4	15	.	few	TRBJ1-5	CASSLWQGRNQPQHF	TGTGCCAGCAGTTTATGGCAGGGACGCAATCAGCCCCAGCATTTT
TRBV6-1	12	.	.	TRBJ1-5	CASSDPTQPQHF	TGTGCCAGCAGTGATCCGACCCAGCCCCAGCATTTT
TRBV6-5	17	.	few	TRBJ1-6	CASSYSPRGPYNSPLHF	TGTGCCAGCAGTTACTCTCCCAGGGGACCCTATAATTCACCCCTCCACTTT
TRBV20-1	16	TRBD1	once	TRBJ1-4	CSAAKTGGGWDEKLFF	TGCAGTGCGGCCAAGACAGGGGGAGGGTGGGATGAAAAACTGTTTTTT
TRBV15	15	.	few	TRBJ2-3	CATSRDKVRADTQYF	TGTGCCACCAGCAGAGATAAAGTAAGAGCAGATACGCAGTATTTT
TRBV5-1	15	.	.	TRBJ2-3	CASSLRATFTDTQYF	TGCGCCAGCAGCTTGCGGGCGACTTTTACAGATACGCAGTATTTT
TRBV5-1	16	.	.	TRBJ2-3	CASSSFNGGSADTQYF	TGCGCCAGCAGCTCCTTCAACGGAGGGTCGGCAGATACGCAGTATTTT
TRBV12-3/TRBV12-4	15	TRBD1	.	TRBJ2-7	CASSPPGDRSDEQYF	TGTGCCAGCAGCCCCCCCGGGGACAGATCAGACGAGCAGTACTTC
TRBV5-1	17	.	few	TRBJ2-7	CASSLRGTPSGSYEQYF	TGCGCCAGCAGCTTGAGAGGGACTCCCTCGGGCTCCTACGAGCAGTACTTC
TRBV24-1	13	.	.	TRBJ2-1	CATSDRTSGQQFF	TGTGCCACCAGTGACCGGACTTCAGGTCAGCAGTTCTTC
TRBV5-1	17	TRBD1	.	TRBJ2-3	CASSPAPRTGKTDTQYF	TGCGCCAGCAGCCCAGCCCCCAGGACAGGGAAGACAGATACGCAGTATTTT
TRBV20-1	11	.	.	TRBJ2-4	CSAAHGASKYF	TGCAGTGCTGCCCACGGCGCGTCGAAGTACTTC
TRBV7-2	14	.	few	TRBJ1-2	CASSLEGRLYGYTF	TGTGCCAGCAGCTTAGAGGGACGGCTCTATGGCTACACCTTC
TRBV5-1	13	.	.	TRBJ2-1	CASSLEAQETQFF	TGCGCCAGCAGCTTGGAGGCTCAAGAGACCCAGTTCTTC
TRBV6-2/TRBV6-3	14	.	.	TRBJ1-5	CASSWGEWGQPQHF	TGTGCCAGCAGTTGGGGGGAATGGGGTCAGCCCCAGCATTTT
TRBV20-1	16	.	.	TRBJ2-3	CSASNRLGTSTDTQYF	TGCAGTGCTAGCAACCGACTAGGGACTAGCACAGATACGCAGTATTTT
TRBV7-9	14	.	.	TRBJ1-2	CASSLVGSLGDYTF	TGTGCCAGCAGTTTAGTTGGCAGTCTAGGCGACTACACCTTC
TRBV12-3/TRBV12-4	14	.	.	TRBJ2-5	CASSLLRGPETQYF	TGTGCCAGCAGTTTATTACGAGGGCCAGAGACCCAGTACTTC
TRBV12-3/TRBV12-4	14	.	.	TRBJ2-7	CASSLAGPLREQYF	TGTGCCAGCAGCCTCGCCGGACCGTTGAGGGAGCAGTACTTC
TRBV20-1	11	.	.	TRBJ1-2	CSARSPYGYTF	TGCAGTGCTAGATCCCCCTATGGCTACACCTTC
TRBV4-2	13	TRBD2	.	TRBJ2-1	CASSLAGGRGRFF	TGTGCCAGCAGCCTAGCGGGGGGGCGTGGAAGGTTCTTC